The 28 T cell receptor beta chains listed next were all sequenced from one sample in a study of CD8 T cells in Susac syndrome. With random hexamers, roughly 0.45 to 1 ug RNA was reverse transcribed. Each CDR3 protein gets one entry after TCRdb re-called the immunoSEQ multiplex PCR reads with MiXCR. The sample shows under 80,000 distinct CDR3 sequences, roughly 91% of them seen only once. The material sequenced was CD4+ T cells from PBMCs. The receptor set was obtained from a human donor with Susac syndrome.

V is TRBV27 and J is TRBJ2-3, with D possibly TRBD1 on 6 matching bases. Germline assignment: CDR1 MNHEY and CDR2 SMNVEV (reference sequence). The CDR3 has 15 residues. Trimming took off 5 bases at V and 3 bases at J, with 15 bases between the two ends. The DNA for the CDR3 is TGTGCCAGCAGTGCAAACAGGGTTCGTACAGATACGCAGTATTTT. Residues: CASSANRVRTDTQYF.

The chain links TRBV14 to TRBJ2-5; a weak D match, TRBD2 (6 bases). Trimming cost V 0 bases and J 1 base, with 12 bases left between them. Germline V gene sequence: CDR1 SGHDN, CDR2 FVKESK. The CDR3 runs 16 residues. CDR3 sequence reads: CASSQDTSTRQETQYF. CDR3 bases: TGTGCCAGCAGCCAAGACACTAGCACCCGCCAAGAGACCCAGTACTTC.

This sequence joins TRBV24-1 and TRBJ2-1; TRBD2 matches 8 bases. Germline V gives CDR1 KGHDR, CDR2 SFDVKD. The CDR3 contains 13 residues. V gave up 2 bases and J gave up 8 bases; unmatched junction bases: 1. The CDR3 DNA sequence: TGTGCCACCAGTGATTCCGGGAGGGATGAGCAGTTCTTC. Residues: CATSDSGRDEQFF.

This chain connects TRBV28 to TRBJ1-2, with unresolved D. The V gene's germline CDR1 is MDHEN and CDR2 SYDVKM. Trimming shortened V by 5 bases and J by 2 bases, and 12 bases separated the two germline ends. The CDR3 sequence is 14 residues long. In DNA form, the CDR3 reads TGTGCCAGCAGTGTCCACTCGGGGAACTATGGCTACACCTTC. It translates to CASSVHSGNYGYTF.

V usage is TRBV18 and J usage is TRBJ1-5; D ambiguous. CDR3 size: 15 residues. CDR1 KGHSH and CDR2 LQKENI come from the germline V gene. V was pared by 1 base and J by 3 bases, with 10 bases between. Here the CDR3 reads CASSPQAEHNQPQHF. CDR3 coding DNA: TGTGCCAGCTCACCACAGGCAGAGCACAATCAGCCCCAGCATTTT.

CDR3 in DNA: TGTGCCAGCCGCCCCGGGCCCCCCCCAGATACGCAGTATTTT. The encoded protein is CASRPGPPPDTQYF. The chain combines TRBV2 with TRBJ2-3; D is unresolved. The CDR3 has 14 residues. Per germline, CDR1 SNHLY and CDR2 FYNNEI. V lost 8 bases and J 4 bases, leaving 16 bases between the germline ends.

The J gene is TRBJ2-3, the V gene TRBV9; D unresolved. Trimming removed 0 bases from V and 0 bases from J, with 8 bases in between. The CDR3 spans 15 residues. Germline CDR1 SGDLS, CDR2 YYNGEE. CDR3 sequence (DNA): TGTGCCAGCAGCGTAGGATTCCCTAGCACAGATACGCAGTATTTT. This gives the protein CASSVGFPSTDTQYF.

This chain uses TRBV14 with TRBJ2-5; D ambiguous. The CDR3 extends over 13 amino acids. Per germline, CDR1 SGHDN and CDR2 FVKESK. Trimming cost V 1 base and J 3 bases, with 6 bases left between them. The CDR3 DNA follows: TGTGCCAGCAGCCAAGGGTTCAAAGAGACCCAGTACTTC. As protein: CASSQGFKETQYF.

The gene calls are TRBV20-1 and TRBJ1-2; D is possibly TRBD1 (5 bases). The CDR3 spans 11 residues. CDR1 and CDR2 (germline): DFQATT, SNEGSKA (reference sequence). Between the trimmed V and J ends, which lost 3 bases and 3 bases, there was a span of 5 bases. Written as DNA, the CDR3 is TGCAGTGCTAGGGGGGACTATGGCTACACCTTC. Its protein is CSARGDYGYTF.

The J gene is TRBJ1-1, the V gene TRBV5-1; D not resolved. Between the trimmed V and J ends, which lost 5 bases and 5 bases, there was a span of 16 bases. The CDR3 runs to 14 residues. From germline, CDR1 is SGHRS and CDR2 YFSETQ. CDR3 residues: CASRRSARGTEAFF. CDR3 bases: TGCGCCAGCAGAAGGTCCGCTCGAGGGACTGAAGCTTTCTTT.

The chain has TRBV19 and TRBJ1-5; 9 nucleotides line up with TRBD1. This CDR3 contains 16 residues. Germline V gives CDR1 LNHDA, CDR2 SQIVND (reference sequence). Losses at the gene ends were 9 bases for V and 0 bases for J; bases not matched to a gene: 9. CDR3 loop: CASGATDRGSNQPQHF. The CDR3 DNA sequence: TGTGCCAGCGGGGCGACGGACAGGGGTAGCAATCAGCCCCAGCATTTT. The complete variable domain, with remaining parts taken from reference TRBV19 and TRBJ1-5, reads DGGITQSPKYLFRKEGQNVTLSCEQNLNHDAMYWYRQDPGQGLRLIYYSQIVNDFQKGDIAEGYSVSREKKESFPLTVTSAQKNPTAFYLCASGATDRGSNQPQHFGDGTRLSIL.

This clonotype appeared a single time. A read error may produce the germline difference seen at one junction end. The chain uses TRBV7-7 and TRBJ1-4; 10 bases are a match to TRBD1. Looked up from germline, CDR1 is SSHAT and CDR2 is FNYEAQ (reference sequence). There are 14 residues in the CDR3. CDR3 nucleotide sequence: TGTGCTAGCAGCCAGGGACAGGGGTCGGAAAAACTGTTTTTT. This sequence encodes CASSQGQGSEKLFF.

CDR3 loop: CASSLGQVNSPLHF. The CDR3 DNA sequence: TGTGCCAGCAGCTTAGGACAGGTGAATTCACCCCTCCACTTT. The chain joins TRBV7-9 to TRBJ1-6; tentatively, D is TRBD1 (6 bases). Germline CDR1 is SEHNR and CDR2 is FQNEAQ (reference sequence). This CDR3 spans 14 amino acids. The V end lost 1 base, the J end lost 7 bases, and 8 bases lay between the germline ends.

The chain carries TRBV9 and TRBJ2-1; the match to TRBD2 covers 8 bases. The CDR3 is 15 residues long. The V gene's germline CDR1 is SGDLS and CDR2 YYNGEE. J lost 8 bases, V lost 0 bases, and 7 bases had no gene match. CDR3 amino acids: CASSVDIAGRDEQFF. DNA for the CDR3: TGTGCCAGCAGCGTAGACATAGCGGGAAGGGATGAGCAGTTCTTC.

This clonotype was recorded only once. The chain employs TRBV5-4 and TRBJ2-7; D unclear. Germline V gene lookup returns CDR1 SGHNT and CDR2 YYREEE (reference sequence). The CDR3 runs 13 residues. The V end was cut by 6 bases, the J end by 2 bases, with 12 bases between. CDR3 amino acids: CASTPIGTYEQYF. The CDR3 bases are TGTGCCAGCACCCCGATTGGGACCTACGAGCAGTACTTC.

This clonotype was seen once. J is TRBJ2-5 and V is TRBV11-2; D possibly corresponds to TRBD1 (5 bases). Germline assignment: CDR1 SGHAT and CDR2 FQNNGV. The CDR3 spans 15 residues. Trimming pared 0 bases from V and 2 bases from J, leaving 10 bases between. CDR3 amino acids: CASSLDTGKQETQYF. Written as DNA, the CDR3 is TGTGCCAGCAGCTTAGATACAGGAAAACAAGAGACCCAGTACTTC.

The chain carries TRBV28 and TRBJ2-1; possible D gene TRBD2, 6 bases. The CDR3 consists of 11 residues. V lost 5 bases, J lost 8 bases, and 7 bases lay in between. The germline V gene has CDR1 MDHEN and CDR2 SYDVKM. The CDR3 sequence: CASSGGYEQFF. CDR3 bases: TGTGCCAGCAGTGGGGGGTATGAGCAGTTCTTC.

This chain uses TRBV18 with TRBJ1-2; no clear D. CDR3 length: 16 amino acids. Trimming removed 0 bases at V and 0 bases at J, with 11 bases between. CDR1 and CDR2 (germline): KGHSH, LQKENI. CDR3 in DNA: TGTGCCAGCTCACCACCTAGTTTAGGAGCTAACTATGGCTACACCTTC. Encoded protein: CASSPPSLGANYGYTF.

This clonotype occurred once. The J gene is TRBJ2-3, the V gene TRBV27; 10 bases match TRBD2. Germline loops: CDR1 MNHEY, CDR2 SMNVEV (reference sequence). V trimming: 10 bases; J trimming: 8 bases; junction bases outside the gene matches: 9. The CDR3 is 13 amino acids. The CDR3 nucleotides read TGTGCCACAGAGGTAGCGGGGGGTCGTACGCAGTATTTT. Protein product: CATEVAGGRTQYF.

The chain joins TRBV19 to TRBJ2-6, with TRBD1 as a possible D gene (5 bases). Germline CDR1 and CDR2: LNHDA and SQIVND (reference sequence). This CDR3 has 15 amino acids. V dropped 5 bases and J dropped 3 bases, with 11 bases sitting between them. CDR3 region: CASSLTQGGANVLTF. The CDR3 coding sequence is TGTGCCAGTAGTTTGACGCAGGGTGGGGCCAACGTCCTGACTTTC.

V and J are TRBV4-1 and TRBJ1-1, with D perhaps matching TRBD1 (5 bases). The CDR3 consists of 15 residues. V shed 4 bases and J shed 1 base, with 13 bases lying between them. Germline-derived CDR1 and CDR2 are MGHRA and YSYEKL. The CDR3 DNA reads as TGCGCCAGCAGCCCGGGGCAGGGCTCGAACACTGAAGCTTTCTTT. Protein sequence: CASSPGQGSNTEAFF.

The gene calls are TRBV5-1 and TRBJ1-3, with D hard to call. With 2 bases removed from V and 0 bases from J, the gap between germline ends came to 9 bases. The CDR3 contains 15 residues. The germline CDR1 and CDR2 sequences are SGHRS and YFSETQ. In DNA form, the CDR3 reads TGCGCCAGCAGCTTTGACGGGAGCTCTGGAAACACCATATATTTT. Protein product: CASSFDGSSGNTIYF.

The V gene is TRBV10-3, the J gene TRBJ2-7; 8 nucleotides agree with TRBD1. The germline CDR1 and CDR2 sequences are ENHRY and SYGVKD. Trimming removed 11 bases from V and 6 bases from J; junction bases left unmatched: 9. This CDR3 spans 12 amino acids. The CDR3 is CAAKDRAGEQYF. Here the CDR3 DNA reads TGTGCCGCCAAGGACAGGGCCGGCGAGCAGTACTTC.

The chain uses TRBV20-1 and TRBJ2-5; 7 bases are a match to TRBD1. There are 15 residues in the CDR3. Germline trimming cut 1 base from V and 5 bases from J; bases unmatched to any gene: 10. Germline V gene lookup returns CDR1 DFQATT and CDR2 SNEGSKA (reference sequence). The CDR3 DNA reads as TGCAGTGCTAGAGGAGAAAACAGGGGCGGGGAGACCCAGTACTTC. Protein sequence: CSARGENRGGETQYF.

This chain joins TRBV3-1 and TRBJ2-5, with no clear D. The CDR3 spans 13 residues. V lost 0 bases and J lost 4, with 6 bases in between. Germline CDR1 reads LGHDT; CDR2 reads YNNKEL (reference sequence). Here the CDR3 reads CASSQDLRETQYF. For the CDR3, the DNA is TGTGCCAGCAGCCAAGACTTAAGAGAGACCCAGTACTTC.

This chain links TRBV6-5 with TRBJ2-7, with 12 bases identical to TRBD2. The junction had 7 bases not matched to a gene; V was cut back by 5 bases and J by 8 bases. Germline CDR1 is MNHEY and CDR2 is SVGAGI. CDR3 length: 14 amino acids. This chain's CDR3 is CASSRTSGTFKQYF. The CDR3 DNA reads TGTGCCAGCAGTCGGACTAGCGGGACTTTTAAGCAGTACTTC.

The J gene is TRBJ2-5, the V gene TRBV6-5, with D possibly TRBD1 on 6 matching bases. Trimming shortened V by 5 bases and J by 3 bases, and 16 bases separated the two germline ends. In germline, CDR1 is MNHEY, CDR2 SVGAGI. The CDR3 runs 15 residues. The CDR3, as DNA: TGTGCCAGCAGTCCCGCCTGGGGGCGAAAAGAGACCCAGTACTTC. Translation: CASSPAWGRKETQYF.

The V call is TRBV30, the J call TRBJ2-7; 13 bases map to TRBD2. Germline CDR1 is GTSNPN and CDR2 is SVGIG (reference sequence). CDR3 length: 18 amino acids. The junction had 12 bases not matched to a gene; V was cut back by 2 bases and J by 2 bases. For the CDR3, the DNA is TGTGCCTGGAGTTCTGTTCGGACTAGCGGGAGATCAACCTACGAGCAGTACTTC. Translating it yields CAWSSVRTSGRSTYEQYF.